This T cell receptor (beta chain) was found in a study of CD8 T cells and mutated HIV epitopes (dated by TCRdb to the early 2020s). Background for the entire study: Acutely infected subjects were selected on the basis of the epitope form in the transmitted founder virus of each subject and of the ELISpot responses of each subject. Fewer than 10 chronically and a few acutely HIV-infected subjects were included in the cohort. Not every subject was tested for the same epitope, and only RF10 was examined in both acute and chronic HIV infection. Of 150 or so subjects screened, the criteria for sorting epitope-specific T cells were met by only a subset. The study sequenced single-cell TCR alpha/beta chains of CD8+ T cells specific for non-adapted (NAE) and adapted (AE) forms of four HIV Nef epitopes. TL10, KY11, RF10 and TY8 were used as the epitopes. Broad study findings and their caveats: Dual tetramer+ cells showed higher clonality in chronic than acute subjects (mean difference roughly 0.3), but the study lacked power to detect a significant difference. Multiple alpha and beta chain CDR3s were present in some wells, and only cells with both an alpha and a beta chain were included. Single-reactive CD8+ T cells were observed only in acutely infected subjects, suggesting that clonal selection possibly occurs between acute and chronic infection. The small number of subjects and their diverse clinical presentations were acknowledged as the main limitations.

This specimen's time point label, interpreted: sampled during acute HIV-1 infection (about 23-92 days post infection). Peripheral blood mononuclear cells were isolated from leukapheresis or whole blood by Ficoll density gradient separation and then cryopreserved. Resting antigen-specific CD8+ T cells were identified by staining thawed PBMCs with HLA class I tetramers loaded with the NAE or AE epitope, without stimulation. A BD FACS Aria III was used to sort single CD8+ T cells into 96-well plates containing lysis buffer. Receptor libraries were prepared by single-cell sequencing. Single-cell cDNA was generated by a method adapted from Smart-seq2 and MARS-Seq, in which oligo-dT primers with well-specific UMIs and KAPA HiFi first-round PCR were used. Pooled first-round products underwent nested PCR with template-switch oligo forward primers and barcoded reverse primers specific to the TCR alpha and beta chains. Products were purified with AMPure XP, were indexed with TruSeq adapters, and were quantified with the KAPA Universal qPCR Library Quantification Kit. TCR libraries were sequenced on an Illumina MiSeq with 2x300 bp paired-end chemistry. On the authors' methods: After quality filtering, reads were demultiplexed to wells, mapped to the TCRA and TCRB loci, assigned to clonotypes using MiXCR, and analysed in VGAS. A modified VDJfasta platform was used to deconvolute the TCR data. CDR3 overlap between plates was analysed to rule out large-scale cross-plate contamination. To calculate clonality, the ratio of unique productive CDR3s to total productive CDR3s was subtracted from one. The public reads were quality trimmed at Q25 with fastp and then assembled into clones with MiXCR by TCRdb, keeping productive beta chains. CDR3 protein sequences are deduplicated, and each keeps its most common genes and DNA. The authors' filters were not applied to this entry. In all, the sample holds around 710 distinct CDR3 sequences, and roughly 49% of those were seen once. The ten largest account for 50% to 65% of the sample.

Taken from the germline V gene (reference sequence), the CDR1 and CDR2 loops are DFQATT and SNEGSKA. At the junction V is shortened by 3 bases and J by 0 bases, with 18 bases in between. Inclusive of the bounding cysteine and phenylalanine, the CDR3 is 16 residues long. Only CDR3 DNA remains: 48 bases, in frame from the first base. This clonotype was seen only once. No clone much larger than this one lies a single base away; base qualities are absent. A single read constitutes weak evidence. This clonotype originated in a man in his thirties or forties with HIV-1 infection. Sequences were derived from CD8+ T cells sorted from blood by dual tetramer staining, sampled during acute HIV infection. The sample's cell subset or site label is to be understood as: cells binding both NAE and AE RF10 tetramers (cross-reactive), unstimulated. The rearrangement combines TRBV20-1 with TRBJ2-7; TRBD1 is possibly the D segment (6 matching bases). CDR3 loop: CSARSSQGMSSYEQYF. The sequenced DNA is TGCAGTGCTAGGTCGAGCCAGGGGATGAGCTCCTACGAGCAGTACTTC.